The rows below give T cell receptor beta chains drawn from one sample of a study of human T cells and chemical hapten exposure. MiXCR was run by TCRdb on the RACE reads, yielding one entry per CDR3 protein. There are about 78,000 distinct CDR3 sequences in the sample; 7.5% to 9.5% occur only once, and roughly 3% lies in the top ten. Source: whole blood, taken in connection with sensitization to the hapten diphenylcyclopropenone (DPC). The receptors here all came from a woman in her 50s with alopecia areata. Some clones in this sample may be carry-over from other donors' samples. Each CDR3 is given with its conserved first and last residue. Fields, in order: CDR3 protein, CDR3 DNA, J gene, D gene, clone size, V gene. D genes are given only for firm matches. Some rows mark clone size as missing; the rest say once, few, many or name a class of expanded clone.

CDR3: CASSPAGDTEAFF; DNA: TGTGCCAGCAGCCCAGCAGGGGACACTGAAGCTTTCTTT; J: TRBJ1-1; D: NA; size: many; V: TRBV5-6
CDR3: CASSYSRKASGVQRNEQFF; DNA: TGTGCCAGCAGTTACTCGAGGAAGGCTAGCGGGGTCCAAAGGAATGAGCAGTTCTTC; J: TRBJ2-1; D: TRBD2; size: NA; V: TRBV6-2/TRBV6-3
CDR3: CASTRGYRGREDGYTF; DNA: TGTGCCAGCACCCGTGGGTATCGGGGACGGGAAGATGGCTACACCTTC; J: TRBJ1-2; D: NA; size: NA; V: TRBV6-5
CDR3: CASSPQQLTINYGYTF; DNA: TGTGCCAGCTCACCGCAACAGTTGACCATCAACTATGGCTACACCTTC; J: TRBJ1-2; D: NA; size: few; V: TRBV18
CDR3: CASSRRLAGDEQYF; DNA: TGTGCCAGCAGCCGCCGACTAGCGGGAGACGAGCAGTACTTC; J: TRBJ2-7; D: TRBD2; size: NA; V: TRBV28
CDR3: CSARDAGADTQYF; DNA: TGCAGTGCTAGAGATGCAGGGGCAGATACGCAGTATTTT; J: TRBJ2-3; D: NA; size: NA; V: TRBV20-1
CDR3: CASSLQGRGDTQYF; DNA: TGTGCCAGCAGCTTGCAGGGCAGGGGAGATACGCAGTATTTT; J: TRBJ2-3; D: NA; size: many; V: TRBV7-2
CDR3: CAGGGWDEQYF; DNA: TGTGCCGGGGGGGGCTGGGACGAGCAGTACTTC; J: TRBJ2-7; D: NA; size: many; V: TRBV10-3
CDR3: CSVGPSGVPQETQYF; DNA: TGCAGCGTTGGGCCTAGCGGGGTACCTCAAGAGACCCAGTACTTC; J: TRBJ2-5; D: TRBD2; size: NA; V: TRBV29-1
CDR3: CASSGLQGGTEAFF; DNA: TGTGCCAGCAGCGGGCTCCAGGGCGGCACTGAAGCTTTCTTT; J: TRBJ1-1; D: NA; size: many; V: TRBV7-9
CDR3: CASSLAPGAYEQYF; DNA: TGTGCCAGCAGCTTAGCCCCAGGGGCCTACGAGCAGTACTTC; J: TRBJ2-7; D: NA; size: NA; V: TRBV7-9
CDR3: CSGRGGAPNTEAFF; DNA: TGCAGCGGTCGGGGGGGGGCGCCGAACACTGAAGCTTTCTTT; J: TRBJ1-1; D: NA; size: many; V: TRBV29-1
CDR3: CASSSRMARGEQYF; DNA: TGTGCCAGCAGTTCCCGGATGGCGAGAGGAGAGCAGTACTTC; J: TRBJ2-7; D: NA; size: once; V: TRBV6-5
CDR3: CASSLDRVNNEQFF; DNA: TGTGCCAGCAGTCTGGACAGGGTCAACAATGAGCAGTTCTTC; J: TRBJ2-1; D: TRBD1; size: many; V: TRBV6-5
CDR3: CASSLSRGLQYF; DNA: TGTGCCAGCAGTTTATCCCGGGGGTTGCAGTATTTT; J: TRBJ2-3; D: NA; size: few; V: TRBV27
CDR3: CSADGRTPYTDTQYF; DNA: TGCAGTGCTGATGGGCGGACTCCTTACACAGATACGCAGTATTTT; J: TRBJ2-3; D: NA; size: few; V: TRBV20-1
CDR3: CSASRGAETEAFF; DNA: TGCAGCGCCTCTAGGGGGGCGGAAACTGAAGCTTTCTTT; J: TRBJ1-1; D: NA; size: few; V: TRBV29-1
CDR3: CASSFDRNRNTIYF; DNA: TGTGCCAGCAGCTTCGACAGGAACCGAAACACCATATATTTT; J: TRBJ1-3; D: NA; size: few; V: TRBV5-6
CDR3: CASSLVRARDTEAFF; DNA: TGTGCCAGCAGTTTAGTGAGGGCGCGGGACACTGAAGCTTTCTTT; J: TRBJ1-1; D: NA; size: NA; V: TRBV27
CDR3: CASSFGQENSPLHF; DNA: TGCGCCAGCAGCTTTGGACAGGAAAATTCACCCCTCCACTTT; J: TRBJ1-6; D: TRBD1; size: NA; V: TRBV5-1
CDR3: CAIIIPRGTPLHF; DNA: TGTGCCATCATCATACCGAGGGGGACACCCCTCCACTTT; J: TRBJ1-6; D: NA; size: many; V: TRBV10-3
CDR3: CASGLERGSGANVLTF; DNA: TGTGCTAGTGGTTTGGAGAGGGGCTCTGGGGCCAACGTCCTGACTTTC; J: TRBJ2-6; D: NA; size: few; V: TRBV12-5
CDR3: CASSLVRDTNYGYTF; DNA: TGTGCCAGCAGCTTAGTTCGGGACACTAACTATGGCTACACCTTC; J: TRBJ1-2; D: NA; size: many; V: TRBV11-2
CDR3: CASSLHFSDRSGGNEQFF; DNA: TGCGCCAGCAGCCTCCACTTCTCCGACAGGTCGGGCGGGAATGAGCAGTTCTTC; J: TRBJ2-1; D: NA; size: NA; V: TRBV5-1
CDR3: CASSLVKGALNQPQHF; DNA: TGTGCCAGCAGCCTGGTTAAGGGGGCCCTTAATCAGCCCCAGCATTTT; J: TRBJ1-5; D: TRBD1; size: many; V: TRBV7-9
CDR3: CASSYVGALGTEAFF; DNA: TGTGCCAGCAGTTACGTCGGGGCTCTGGGGACTGAAGCTTTCTTT; J: TRBJ1-1; D: NA; size: few; V: TRBV28
CDR3: CASSPTNRGIGQYF; DNA: TGTGCCAGCTCACCGACTAACAGGGGGATTGGGCAGTACTTC; J: TRBJ2-7; D: TRBD1; size: many; V: TRBV18
CDR3: CASSLIRQTLETQYF; DNA: TGTGCCAGCAGTTTAATCCGACAGACACTAGAGACCCAGTACTTC; J: TRBJ2-5; D: NA; size: few; V: TRBV28
CDR3: CASSQDRGSYEQYF; DNA: TGCGCCAGCAGCCAGGACAGGGGGTCCTACGAGCAGTACTTC; J: TRBJ2-7; D: TRBD1; size: NA; V: TRBV4-3
CDR3: CASTLRGLAGAEQFF; DNA: TGTGCCAGCACTCTACGGGGACTAGCGGGTGCTGAGCAGTTCTTC; J: TRBJ2-1; D: TRBD2; size: NA; V: TRBV28
CDR3: CASSLGQGSKPQHF; DNA: TGTGCCAGCAGTCTTGGACAGGGTTCCAAGCCCCAGCATTTT; J: TRBJ1-5; D: TRBD1; size: NA; V: TRBV12-3/TRBV12-4
CDR3: CASGQGNTGELFF; DNA: TGTGCCAGCGGACAGGGGAACACCGGGGAGCTGTTTTTT; J: TRBJ2-2; D: TRBD1; size: few; V: TRBV12-3/TRBV12-4
CDR3: CASSPTTGVGQPQHF; DNA: TGTGCCAGCAGCCCCACGACAGGGGTCGGCCAGCCCCAGCATTTT; J: TRBJ1-5; D: TRBD1; size: many; V: TRBV16
CDR3: CASSRTGDGQPQHF; DNA: TGTGCCAGCAGTCGGACAGGGGATGGTCAGCCCCAGCATTTT; J: TRBJ1-5; D: TRBD1; size: many; V: TRBV12-3/TRBV12-4
CDR3: CASSIGRNGANVLTF; DNA: TGTGCCAGTAGTATAGGTAGAAATGGGGCCAACGTCCTGACTTTC; J: TRBJ2-6; D: NA; size: many; V: TRBV19
CDR3: CASSRGTLDTQYF; DNA: TGTGCCAGCAGCAGGGGGACACTGGATACGCAGTATTTT; J: TRBJ2-3; D: TRBD1; size: once; V: TRBV12-3/TRBV12-4
CDR3: CASSSGQGLNYGYTF; DNA: TGTGCCAGCAGTTCCGGACAGGGCCTTAACTATGGCTACACCTTC; J: TRBJ1-2; D: TRBD1; size: many; V: TRBV12-3/TRBV12-4
CDR3: CAISEGGQTGANVLTF; DNA: TGTGCCATCAGTGAAGGTGGACAAACTGGGGCCAACGTCCTGACTTTC; J: TRBJ2-6; D: NA; size: many; V: TRBV10-3
CDR3: CASNVRGDRASEQYF; DNA: TGTGCCAGCAACGTGCGAGGGGACAGGGCCTCCGAGCAGTACTTC; J: TRBJ2-7; D: TRBD1; size: NA; V: TRBV2
CDR3: CASSPPGPNTGELFF; DNA: TGTGCCAGCAGCCCCCCGGGTCCGAACACCGGGGAGCTGTTTTTT; J: TRBJ2-2; D: NA; size: few; V: TRBV28
CDR3: CASREAETQYF; DNA: TGCGCCAGCCGGGAGGCCGAGACCCAGTACTTC; J: TRBJ2-5; D: TRBD2; size: NA; V: TRBV5-1
CDR3: CASSISANEQFF; DNA: TGTGCCAGCAGCATCAGCGCCAATGAGCAGTTCTTC; J: TRBJ2-1; D: NA; size: few; V: TRBV9
CDR3: CASGIGSGATSPLHF; DNA: TGTGCCAGCGGCATCGGATCAGGGGCTACTTCACCCCTCCACTTT; J: TRBJ1-6; D: NA; size: NA; V: TRBV2
CDR3: CASSLARGPNQPQHF; DNA: TGTGCCAGCAGTTTAGCGCGAGGGCCCAATCAGCCCCAGCATTTT; J: TRBJ1-5; D: NA; size: many; V: TRBV12-3/TRBV12-4
CDR3: CSATRQGARGEKLFF; DNA: TGCAGTGCAACTCGACAGGGGGCGCGGGGTGAAAAACTGTTTTTT; J: TRBJ1-4; D: TRBD1; size: many; V: TRBV20-1
CDR3: CASSLVTGGLSYNEQFF; DNA: TGCGCCAGCAGCTTGGTGACAGGGGGCCTTTCCTACAATGAGCAGTTCTTC; J: TRBJ2-1; D: TRBD1; size: many; V: TRBV5-1
CDR3: CSAPNHQGRNSPLHF; DNA: TGCAGTGCCCCTAACCACCAGGGTAGGAATTCACCCCTCCACTTT; J: TRBJ1-6; D: NA; size: many; V: TRBV20-1
CDR3: CASSLAALAGGNEQFF; DNA: TGTGCCAGCAGCTTAGCTGCACTAGCGGGAGGCAATGAGCAGTTCTTC; J: TRBJ2-1; D: TRBD2; size: few; V: TRBV7-2
CDR3: CASSLRGHEQYF; DNA: TGTGCCAGCAGCCTCCGGGGGCACGAGCAGTACTTC; J: TRBJ2-7; D: NA; size: few; V: TRBV9
CDR3: CASTGRENIQYF; DNA: TGTGCCAGTACCGGCAGAGAAAACATTCAGTACTTC; J: TRBJ2-4; D: NA; size: NA; V: TRBV19